The next 2 T cell receptor beta chains were all read from a single sample in a study of Graves' ophthalmopathy and Graves' hyperthyroidism. Transcripts of RNA were the source for amplifying TCR beta CDR3 regions. HTBI primers primed a first-round RT-PCR, and a second-round multiplex PCR followed. In TCRdb, the multiplex PCR reads were re-called with MiXCR into one record per CDR3 protein. The sample includes roughly 1.1 million distinct CDR3 sequences, about 38% of them seen just once. Sequences were obtained from peripheral blood or thyroid tissue (not recorded which). These receptors all stem from an adult man with Graves' hyperthyroidism.

Many counts were recorded for this clonotype. The chain links TRBV7-9 to TRBJ2-7; D gene uncertain. Germline CDR1 SEHNR, CDR2 FQNEAQ (reference sequence). The CDR3 is made up of 13 amino acids. V was shortened by 3 bases and J by 2 bases, with 8 bases between the two germline ends. The CDR3 DNA sequence: TGTGCCAGCAGCTTTAGTATTACCTACGAGCAGTACTTC. It yields the protein CASSFSITYEQYF.

The chain couples TRBV12-3 or TRBV12-4 to TRBJ2-3, with 8 bases fitting TRBD2. V shed 5 bases, J shed 2 bases, and the junction held 12 bases outside the gene matches. The CDR3 runs 17 residues. The CDR3 sequence is CASSPPTAGGSTDTQYF. For the CDR3, the DNA is TGTGCCAGCAGTCCCCCAACGGCGGGGGGTTCCACAGATACGCAGTATTTT.